The 27 T cell receptor beta chains below were found in one sample sequenced in a study of cytomegalovirus exposure and HLA in healthy donors (dated by TCRdb to 2016 to 2017). The library was built by means of the immunoSEQ multiplex PCR assay. The multiplex PCR relied on a mix of 60 forward primers for TCR Vbeta segments and 13 reverse primers for TCR Jbeta segments. TCRdb took this table from immuneACCESS and kept in-frame rearrangements with V and J called. Such tables lack part of the clones; where checked against another copy, unresolved V genes explain under half of the gap, and the rest is unexplained. Within this sample are over 110,000 clones, with approximately 80% of them counted one time only. Less than 1.5% of the sample lies in the top ten. Sequencing was performed on PBMCs. The receptors were gathered from a male donor in good health and CMV-seropositive.

The genes are TRBV6-4 and TRBJ2-2; D remains unclear. CDR1 and CDR2 from the germline V gene are MRHNA and SNTAGT. Trimming stripped 6 bases from V and 4 bases from J, with 12 bases between. The CDR3 is 14 residues long. The CDR3 is CASRAHSRTGELFF. In DNA, the CDR3 is TGTGCCAGCAGGGCACATTCTCGCACCGGGGAGCTGTTTTTT.

This rearrangement joins TRBV12-5 to TRBJ2-3; TRBD1 is a possible D gene (6 bases). Germline assignment: CDR1 LGHNT and CDR2 FRNRAP. The V and J ends lost 1 base and 5 bases respectively, with 10 bases between them. There are 14 residues in the CDR3. The CDR3 protein is CASGLGQAGDTQYF. Here the CDR3 DNA reads TGTGCTAGTGGTTTGGGACAGGCCGGAGATACGCAGTATTTT.

In regard to this clone: Compared with germline, one end of the junction differs, possibly owing to a read error. The V call is TRBV7-8, the J call TRBJ2-5; 12 bases are a match to TRBD2. The DNA end lines up better with TRBJ2-7; the J call may be wrong. The CDR3 is 13 amino acids. Germline V CDR1 and CDR2: SGHVS, FQNEAQ. CDR3: CASSLAGGYEQYF. The DNA of the CDR3 is TGTGCCAGCAGCCTAGCGGGAGGGTACGAGCAGTACTTC.

The CDR3 sequence: CASRMGGLYQETQYF. As DNA, the CDR3 is TGTGCCTCTCGGATGGGGGGGCTGTACCAAGAGACCCAGTACTTC. The rearrangement joins TRBV10-3 to TRBJ2-5; possibly TRBD2 for D (7 bases). V was clipped by 11 bases and J by 0 bases, with 19 bases between them. This CDR3 region has 15 residues. Germline V gene lookup returns CDR1 ENHRY and CDR2 SYGVKD.

The CDR3 DNA follows: TGTGCCAGCAGCTTAGCCGCTAGCGGGGGGCCCCCAGATACGCAGTATTTT. Its protein product is CASSLAASGGPPDTQYF. This chain joins TRBV7-2 and TRBJ2-3, with 11 bases that match TRBD2. The CDR3 is 17 residues long. Trimming took 0 bases from V and 4 from J; bases not matched to a gene: 6. Per germline, CDR1 SGHTA and CDR2 FQGNSA.

This clone showed up just once. The chain has TRBV6-4 and TRBJ2-3; D ambiguous. V lost 3 bases, J lost 3 bases, and 10 bases lay in between. The length of the CDR3 is 14 residues. CDR1 and CDR2 from the germline V gene are MRHNA and SNTAGT. Here the CDR3 reads CASSEFLGTDTQYF. In DNA, the CDR3 is TGTGCCAGCAGTGAGTTTCTAGGAACAGATACGCAGTATTTT.

In its sample, this clone was seen once. In nucleotides, the CDR3 is TGCGCCAGCGGGACTACCACAGATACGCAGTATTTT. It translates to CASGTTTDTQYF. The chain has TRBV5-1 and TRBJ2-3; 7 nucleotides line up with TRBD2. There are 12 residues in the CDR3. Trimming at V came to 7 bases and at J to 2 bases, leaving 1 base not matched to a gene. CDR1 is SGHRS, CDR2 YFSETQ, per germline.

This rearrangement joins TRBV15 to TRBJ1-1; weak D call: TRBD1 (6 bases). The length of the CDR3 is 14 residues. Looked up from germline, CDR1 is LNHNV and CDR2 is YYDKDF (reference sequence). The V gene lost 3 bases and the J gene lost 5 bases, with 13 bases spanning the gap. The chain's CDR3 is CATSSTGMVTEAFF. DNA of the CDR3: TGTGCCACCAGCAGCACAGGGATGGTGACTGAAGCTTTCTTT.

The rearrangement links TRBV4-2 to TRBJ1-2; 7 nucleotides align to TRBD1. Per the germline V gene, CDR1 is LGHNA and CDR2 is YNFKEQ. The CDR3 spans 15 residues. The junction had 3 bases not matched to a gene; V was cut back by 0 bases and J by 2 bases. The CDR3 bases are TGTGCCAGCAGCCAAGAGGGACAGTACAACTATGGCTACACCTTC. Amino acid sequence: CASSQEGQYNYGYTF.

This chain connects TRBV7-6 to TRBJ2-3; 10 bases map to TRBD2. Germline trimming cut 2 bases from V and 1 base from J; bases unmatched to any gene: 0. Germline loops: CDR1 SGHVS, CDR2 FNYEAQ. This CDR3 is built from 15 residues. As DNA, the CDR3 is TGTGCCAGCAGCTTACTAGCGGGGGGCACAGATACGCAGTATTTT. It yields the protein CASSLLAGGTDTQYF.

This sequence joins TRBV5-1 and TRBJ2-2; D unclear. V shed 7 bases and J shed 1 base, with 5 bases lying between them. Germline V lookup: CDR1 SGHRS, CDR2 YFSETQ. CDR3 length: 12 amino acids. CDR3 nucleotides: TGCGCCAGCGGCCGGAACACCGGGGAGCTGTTTTTT. Translated: CASGRNTGELFF.

This chain connects TRBV28 to TRBJ2-3; 8 positions agree with TRBD2. Trimming took 6 bases from V and 6 from J; bases not matched to a gene: 5. The germline CDR1 and CDR2 sequences are MDHEN and SYDVKM. CDR3 length equals 13 residues. CDR3 DNA sequence: TGTGCCAGCAGCCATCGGGGGGGCGATACGCAGTATTTT. Translated, it gives CASSHRGGDTQYF.

This chain uses TRBV28 with TRBJ2-1, with TRBD2 matching over 12 bases. Germline loops: CDR1 MDHEN, CDR2 SYDVKM. The CDR3 has 14 amino acids. Trimming at V came to 5 bases and at J to 5 bases, leaving 1 base not matched to a gene. This CDR3 reads CASSGLAGHNEQFF. The CDR3 DNA follows: TGTGCCAGCAGTGGACTAGCGGGGCACAATGAGCAGTTCTTC.

The chain recombines TRBV9 with TRBJ2-5; 8 positions agree with TRBD2. The CDR3 length is 15 residues. Losses at the gene ends were 1 base for V and 2 bases for J; bases not matched to a gene: 4. Germline-derived CDR1 and CDR2 are SGDLS and YYNGEE. The CDR3 DNA follows: TGTGCCAGCAGCGTAACTAGCGGTTTTCAAGAGACCCAGTACTTC. It specifies CASSVTSGFQETQYF.

The chain uses TRBV7-9 and TRBJ2-3; 7 bases fit TRBD2. The CDR3 spans 12 residues. Trimming removed 6 bases from V and 7 bases from J; junction bases left unmatched: 4. Germline assignment: CDR1 SEHNR and CDR2 FQNEAQ (reference sequence). CDR3 nucleotides: TGTGCCAGCAGTCCCGGGGGGAATACGCAGTATTTT. Amino acids: CASSPGGNTQYF.

The V call is TRBV27, the J call TRBJ2-7, with D tentatively TRBD2 (5 bases). Germline-derived CDR1 and CDR2 are MNHEY and SMNVEV (reference sequence). The length of the CDR3 is 14 residues. V shed 4 bases and J shed 5 bases, with 15 bases lying between them. The CDR3 DNA follows: TGTGCCAGCAGTTGGGCGGGCAGGAACGACGAGCAGTACTTC. Translated, it gives CASSWAGRNDEQYF.

This chain uses TRBV6-4 with TRBJ1-5, with D unclear. The V and J ends lost 3 bases and 7 bases respectively, with 10 bases between them. The CDR3 loop spans 13 amino acids. Germline CDR1 reads MRHNA; CDR2 reads SNTAGT. The CDR3 sequence is CASSEGFGQPQHF. The CDR3 DNA follows: TGTGCCAGCAGTGAGGGCTTCGGCCAGCCCCAGCATTTT.

Comment on this clone: Other DNA sequences from this sample encode an identical CDR3 as well. The chain is built from TRBV5-1 and TRBJ2-7; 7 bases fit TRBD1. CDR3 length: 15 amino acids. Losses at the gene ends were 4 bases for V and 3 bases for J; bases not matched to a gene: 10. From germline, CDR1 is SGHRS and CDR2 YFSETQ. The DNA of the CDR3 is TGCGCCAGCAGCCTGGCCACAGGGGTGATCTACGAGCAGTACTTC. Residues: CASSLATGVIYEQYF.

The V call is TRBV28, the J call TRBJ1-2, with D perhaps matching TRBD1 (6 bases). CDR3 length: 18 amino acids. V lost 2 bases, J lost 0 bases, and 19 bases lay in between. CDR1 is MDHEN and CDR2 is SYDVKM in the germline V gene. CDR3 in amino acids: CASSLPPGQLSSNYGYTF. CDR3 nucleotides: TGTGCCAGCAGTTTACCACCCGGACAGTTATCGTCTAACTATGGCTACACCTTC.

The J gene is TRBJ2-3, the V gene TRBV7-8, with a tentative D call TRBD2 (5 bases). V lost 6 bases and J 6 bases, leaving 16 bases between the germline ends. CDR1 SGHVS and CDR2 FQNEAQ come from the germline V gene. The CDR3 consists of 14 residues. DNA of the CDR3: TGTGCCAGCAGTCAAAACCGGGGTGCGGATACGCAGTATTTT. Residues: CASSQNRGADTQYF. The entire variable domain, with the rest obtained from reference TRBV7-8 and TRBJ2-3, is as follows: GAGVSQSPRYKVAKRGQDVALRCDPISGHVSLFWYQQALGQGPEFLTYFQNEAQLDKSGLPSDRFFAERPEGSVSTLKIQRTQQEDSAVYLCASSQNRGADTQYFGPGTRLTVL.

The chain couples TRBV6-5 to TRBJ2-1, with D maybe TRBD2 (6 bases). Germline CDR1 MNHEY, CDR2 SVGAGI. V lost 2 bases to trimming and J lost 0 bases, with 8 bases between them. The CDR3 is 15 amino acids. CDR3 amino acids: CASSYPGSSYNEQFF. The CDR3 bases are TGTGCCAGCAGTTACCCCGGGAGCTCCTACAATGAGCAGTTCTTC.

This clone came up a few times. The gene calls are TRBV9 and TRBJ1-1, with D unclear. Germline CDR1 and CDR2: SGDLS and YYNGEE. V was trimmed by 3 bases and J by 4 bases, leaving 4 bases between them. CDR3 length equals 11 residues. The CDR3 region is CASSEATEAFF. CDR3 nucleotides: TGTGCCAGCAGCGAAGCCACTGAAGCTTTCTTT.

This clone has just one count. This chain links TRBV18 with TRBJ1-1; D is perhaps TRBD1 (6 bases). Looked up from germline, CDR1 is KGHSH and CDR2 is LQKENI. The CDR3 consists of 16 residues. Trimming pared 1 base from V and 1 base from J, leaving 13 bases between. CDR3 coding DNA: TGTGCCAGCTCACCACGCCTTAAGGGACAGAACACTGAAGCTTTCTTT. Amino acid sequence: CASSPRLKGQNTEAFF.

The chain has TRBV5-1 and TRBJ1-1; tentatively, D is TRBD1 (6 bases). Germline CDR1 reads SGHRS; CDR2 reads YFSETQ. Trimming took 1 base from V and 6 from J, leaving 10 bases between them. There are 13 residues in the CDR3. CDR3 protein: CASSLTGNAEAFF. CDR3 DNA: TGCGCCAGCAGCTTGACAGGGAATGCTGAAGCTTTCTTT.

V is TRBV27 and J is TRBJ1-2, with a tentative D call TRBD1 (6 bases). In germline, CDR1 is MNHEY, CDR2 SMNVEV (reference sequence). Trimming removed 0 bases at V and 8 bases at J, with 16 bases between. The CDR3 loop spans 15 amino acids. The CDR3 reads CASSLSSRGGEGYTF. For the CDR3, the DNA is TGTGCCAGCAGTTTATCGAGCAGGGGAGGGGAAGGCTACACCTTC.

With respect to this clone: This same CDR3 is encoded by further DNA sequences in the sample. This chain links TRBV19 with TRBJ2-1; D not certain. CDR1 is LNHDA, CDR2 SQIVND, per germline (reference sequence). The V gene lost 3 bases and the J gene lost 0 bases, with 3 bases spanning the gap. The CDR3 has 13 amino acids. CDR3 in DNA: TGTGCCAGTAGTATCGGCTCCTACAATGAGCAGTTCTTC. Protein: CASSIGSYNEQFF.

CDR3 amino acids: CATYRGTSGNTIYF. In DNA, the CDR3 is TGTGCCACTTACAGGGGGACTTCCGGAAACACCATATATTTT. This chain connects TRBV19 to TRBJ1-3, with 8 nucleotides matching TRBD1. From germline, CDR1 is LNHDA and CDR2 SQIVND (reference sequence). CDR3 length: 14 amino acids. The V gene end was trimmed by 10 bases and the J gene end by 4 bases; junction bases not matched to a gene: 9.